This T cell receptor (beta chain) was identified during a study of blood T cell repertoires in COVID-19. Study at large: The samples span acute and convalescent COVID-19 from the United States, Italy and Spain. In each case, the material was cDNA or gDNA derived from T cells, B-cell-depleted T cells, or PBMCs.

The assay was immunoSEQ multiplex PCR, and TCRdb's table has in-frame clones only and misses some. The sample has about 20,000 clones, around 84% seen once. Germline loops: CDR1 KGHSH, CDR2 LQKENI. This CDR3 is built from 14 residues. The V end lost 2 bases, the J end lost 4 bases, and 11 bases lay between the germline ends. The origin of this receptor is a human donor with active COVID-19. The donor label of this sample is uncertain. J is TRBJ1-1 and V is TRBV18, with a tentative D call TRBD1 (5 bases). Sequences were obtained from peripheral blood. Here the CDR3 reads CASSPSGHGTEAFF. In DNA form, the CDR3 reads TGTGCCAGCTCACCATCAGGGCATGGCACTGAAGCTTTCTTT.